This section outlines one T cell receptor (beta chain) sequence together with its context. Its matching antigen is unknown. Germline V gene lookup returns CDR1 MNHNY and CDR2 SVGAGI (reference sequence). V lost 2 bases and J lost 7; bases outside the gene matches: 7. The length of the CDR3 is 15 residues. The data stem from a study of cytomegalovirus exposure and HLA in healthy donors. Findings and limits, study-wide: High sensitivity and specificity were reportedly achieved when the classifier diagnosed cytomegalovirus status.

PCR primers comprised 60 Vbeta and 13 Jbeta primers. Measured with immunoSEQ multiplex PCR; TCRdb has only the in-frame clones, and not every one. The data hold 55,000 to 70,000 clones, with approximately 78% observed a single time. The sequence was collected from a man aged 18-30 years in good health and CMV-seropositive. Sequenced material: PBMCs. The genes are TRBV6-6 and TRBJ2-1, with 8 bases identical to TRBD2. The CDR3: CASSYAGGGGNEQFF. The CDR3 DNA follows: TGTGCCAGCAGTTACGCCGGGGGGGGAGGGAATGAGCAGTTCTTC.